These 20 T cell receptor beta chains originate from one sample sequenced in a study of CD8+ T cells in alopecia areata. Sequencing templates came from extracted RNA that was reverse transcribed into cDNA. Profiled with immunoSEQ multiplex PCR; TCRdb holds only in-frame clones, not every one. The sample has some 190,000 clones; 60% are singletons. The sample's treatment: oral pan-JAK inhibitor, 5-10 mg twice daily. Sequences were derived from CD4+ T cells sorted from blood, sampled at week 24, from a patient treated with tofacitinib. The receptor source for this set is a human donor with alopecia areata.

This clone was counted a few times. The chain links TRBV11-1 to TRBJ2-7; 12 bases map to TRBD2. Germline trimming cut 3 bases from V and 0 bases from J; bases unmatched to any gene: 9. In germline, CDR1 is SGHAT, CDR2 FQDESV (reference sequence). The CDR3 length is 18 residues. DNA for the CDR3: TGTGCCAGCAGCTTTCTGGTGACTAGCGGGGGAACCTCCTACGAGCAGTACTTC. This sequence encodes CASSFLVTSGGTSYEQYF.

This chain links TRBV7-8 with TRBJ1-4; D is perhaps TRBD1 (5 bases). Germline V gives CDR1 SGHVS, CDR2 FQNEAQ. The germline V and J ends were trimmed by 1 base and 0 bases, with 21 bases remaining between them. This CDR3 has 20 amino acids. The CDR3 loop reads CASSLGLVTDAAATNEKLFF. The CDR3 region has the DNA TGTGCCAGCAGCTTAGGTCTAGTGACAGACGCTGCCGCAACTAATGAAAAACTGTTTTTT.

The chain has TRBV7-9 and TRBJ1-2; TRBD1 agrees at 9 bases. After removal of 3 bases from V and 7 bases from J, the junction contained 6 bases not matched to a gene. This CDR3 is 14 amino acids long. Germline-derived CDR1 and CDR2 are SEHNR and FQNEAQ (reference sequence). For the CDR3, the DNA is TGTGCCAGCAGCTTCCCGGGACAGGGCCCTGGCTACACCTTC. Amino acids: CASSFPGQGPGYTF.

The CDR3 bases are TGTGCCACCCAGGTAGGGTCCGGGGCCAACGTCCTGACTTTC. Translating gives CATQVGSGANVLTF. This chain links TRBV19 with TRBJ2-6, with D hard to call. The CDR3 runs to 14 residues. Germline values: CDR1 LNHDA, CDR2 SQIVND (reference sequence). The ends were cut back, 10 bases at V and 4 bases at J, with 14 bases in the middle.

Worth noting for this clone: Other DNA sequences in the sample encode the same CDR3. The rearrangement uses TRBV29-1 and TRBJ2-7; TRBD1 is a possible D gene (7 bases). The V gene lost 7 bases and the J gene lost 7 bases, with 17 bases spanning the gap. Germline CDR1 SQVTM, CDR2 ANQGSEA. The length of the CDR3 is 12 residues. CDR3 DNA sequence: TGCAGCGGTGGACAGGCGGGGTTTGAGCAGTACTTC. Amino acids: CSGGQAGFEQYF.

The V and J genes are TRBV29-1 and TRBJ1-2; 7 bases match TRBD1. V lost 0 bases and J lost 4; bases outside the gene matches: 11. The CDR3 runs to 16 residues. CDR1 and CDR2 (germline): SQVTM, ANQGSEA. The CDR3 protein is CSVEDRGGGRFYGYTF. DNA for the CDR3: TGCAGCGTTGAAGATCGGGGAGGGGGCCGTTTCTATGGCTACACCTTC.

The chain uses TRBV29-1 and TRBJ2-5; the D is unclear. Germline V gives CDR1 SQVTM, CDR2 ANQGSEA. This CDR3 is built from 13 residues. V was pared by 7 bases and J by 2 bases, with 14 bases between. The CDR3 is CSGTFVVQETQYF. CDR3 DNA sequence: TGCAGCGGCACCTTTGTGGTACAAGAGACCCAGTACTTC.

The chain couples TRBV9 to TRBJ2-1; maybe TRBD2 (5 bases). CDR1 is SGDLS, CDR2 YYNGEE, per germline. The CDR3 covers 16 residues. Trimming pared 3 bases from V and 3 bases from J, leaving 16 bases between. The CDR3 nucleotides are TGTGCCAGCAGCGCCACCGTAGGTAGCGTCTACAATGAGCAGTTCTTC. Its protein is CASSATVGSVYNEQFF.

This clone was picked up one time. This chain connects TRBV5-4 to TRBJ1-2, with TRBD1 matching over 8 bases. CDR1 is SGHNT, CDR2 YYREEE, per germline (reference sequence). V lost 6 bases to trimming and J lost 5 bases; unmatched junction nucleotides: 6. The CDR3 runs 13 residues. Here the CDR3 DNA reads TGTGCCAGCAACACAGGGGGGGATTATGGCTACACCTTC. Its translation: CASNTGGDYGYTF.

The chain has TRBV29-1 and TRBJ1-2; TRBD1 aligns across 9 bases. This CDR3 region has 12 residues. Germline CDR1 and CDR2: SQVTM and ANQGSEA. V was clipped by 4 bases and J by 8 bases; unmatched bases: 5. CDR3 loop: CSVGGQGSGYTF. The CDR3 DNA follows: TGCAGCGTTGGGGGACAGGGATCGGGCTACACCTTC.

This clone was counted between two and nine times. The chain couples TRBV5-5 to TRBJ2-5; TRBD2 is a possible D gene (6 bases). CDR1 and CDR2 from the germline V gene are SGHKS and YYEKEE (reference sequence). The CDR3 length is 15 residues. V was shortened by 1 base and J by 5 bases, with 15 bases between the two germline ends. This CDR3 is CASSLFPGGGETQYF. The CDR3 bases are TGTGCCAGCAGCTTGTTTCCCGGGGGTGGCGAGACCCAGTACTTC.

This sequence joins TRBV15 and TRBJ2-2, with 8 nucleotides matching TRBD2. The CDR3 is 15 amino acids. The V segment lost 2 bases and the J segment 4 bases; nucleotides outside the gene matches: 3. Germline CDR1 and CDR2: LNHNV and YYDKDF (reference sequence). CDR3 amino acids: CATSRKGTSTGELFF. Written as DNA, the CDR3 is TGTGCCACCAGCAGAAAGGGGACTAGCACCGGGGAGCTGTTTTTT. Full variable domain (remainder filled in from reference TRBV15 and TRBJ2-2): DAMVIQNPRYQVTQFGKPVTLSCSQTLNHNVMYWYQQKSSQAPKLLFHYYDKDFNNEADTPDNFQSRRPNTSFCFLDIRSPGLGDTAMYLCATSRKGTSTGELFFGEGSRLTVL.

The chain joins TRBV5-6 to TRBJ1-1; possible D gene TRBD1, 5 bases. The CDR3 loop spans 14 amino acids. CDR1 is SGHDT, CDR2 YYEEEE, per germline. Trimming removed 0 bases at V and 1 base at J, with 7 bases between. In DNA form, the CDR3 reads TGTGCCAGCAGCTTGGGAGGACAGAACACTGAAGCTTTCTTT. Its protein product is CASSLGGQNTEAFF.

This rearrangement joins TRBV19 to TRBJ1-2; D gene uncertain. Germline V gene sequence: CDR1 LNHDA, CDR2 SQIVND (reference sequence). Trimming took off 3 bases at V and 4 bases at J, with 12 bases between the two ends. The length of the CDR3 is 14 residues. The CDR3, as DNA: TGTGCCAGTAGTATGCCGCTGGCCCCCTATGGCTACACCTTC. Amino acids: CASSMPLAPYGYTF.

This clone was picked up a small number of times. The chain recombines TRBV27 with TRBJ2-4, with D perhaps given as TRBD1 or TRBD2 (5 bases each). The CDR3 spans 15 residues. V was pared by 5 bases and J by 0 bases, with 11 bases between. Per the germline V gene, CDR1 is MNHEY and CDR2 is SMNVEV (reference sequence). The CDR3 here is CASSPGTLAKNIQYF. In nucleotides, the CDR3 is TGTGCCAGCAGTCCAGGGACCCTAGCCAAAAACATTCAGTACTTC.

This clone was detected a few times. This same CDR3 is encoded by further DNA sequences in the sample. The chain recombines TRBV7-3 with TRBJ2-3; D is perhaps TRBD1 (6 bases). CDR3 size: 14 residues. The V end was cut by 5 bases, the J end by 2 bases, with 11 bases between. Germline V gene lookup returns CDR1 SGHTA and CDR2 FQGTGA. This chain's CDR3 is CASSLMGATDTQYF. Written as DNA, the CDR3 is TGTGCCAGCAGCCTAATGGGGGCCACAGATACGCAGTATTTT.

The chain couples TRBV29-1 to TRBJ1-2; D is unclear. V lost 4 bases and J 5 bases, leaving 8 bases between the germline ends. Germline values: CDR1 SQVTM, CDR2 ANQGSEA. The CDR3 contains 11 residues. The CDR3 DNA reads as TGCAGCGTTGGGACGGTATATGGCTACACCTTC. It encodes CSVGTVYGYTF.

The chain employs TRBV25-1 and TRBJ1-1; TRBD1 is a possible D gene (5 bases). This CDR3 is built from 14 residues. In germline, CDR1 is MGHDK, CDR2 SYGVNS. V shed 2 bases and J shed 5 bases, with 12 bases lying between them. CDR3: CASSEPGEGTEAFF. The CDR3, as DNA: TGTGCCAGCAGTGAACCGGGGGAAGGTACTGAAGCTTTCTTT.

This CDR3 is CSGGQGTMNTEAFF. Here the CDR3 DNA reads TGCAGCGGAGGACAGGGTACGATGAACACTGAAGCTTTCTTT. This chain connects TRBV29-1 to TRBJ1-1; 8 bases line up with TRBD1. Unmatched junction bases numbered 7, after V lost 7 bases and J lost 0 bases. The CDR3 runs to 14 residues. CDR1 SQVTM and CDR2 ANQGSEA come from the germline V gene.

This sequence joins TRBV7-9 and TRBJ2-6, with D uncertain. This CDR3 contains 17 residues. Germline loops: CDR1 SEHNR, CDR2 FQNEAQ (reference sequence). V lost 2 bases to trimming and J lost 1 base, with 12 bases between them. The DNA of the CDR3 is TGTGCCAGCAGCTTAACCATTGCCCCGTCTGGGGCCAACGTCCTGACTTTC. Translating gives CASSLTIAPSGANVLTF.